A selection of T cell receptor beta chains follows, all from one sample in a study of cytomegalovirus exposure and HLA in healthy donors. The table came from immunoSEQ multiplex PCR; TCRdb's copy has only in-frame clones and leaves some out. The sample lists 150,000 or so clones; approximately 77% were seen once. The material sequenced was PBMCs. These receptors were obtained from a male donor in good health and CMV-seronegative. CDR3s include the opening cysteine and the closing phenylalanine or tryptophan. Each record gives: D gene, J gene, V gene, clone size, CDR3 protein, CDR3 DNA. A D gene is named only where the DNA matches it firmly. Expanded clones are given a class, and other clones once, few, many or no size at all.

>TRBD1|TRBJ1-2|TRBV6-1|-
CASSIRQGGDYGYTF
TGTGCCAGCAGTATAAGACAGGGGGGGGACTATGGCTACACCTTC
>-|TRBJ1-4|TRBV5-1|-
CASSLGQDNEKLFF
TGCGCCAGCAGCTTGGGACAGGATAATGAAAAACTGTTTTTT
>TRBD2|TRBJ2-1|TRBV28|few
CASSFGTSRGNEQFF
TGTGCCAGCAGTTTTGGGACTAGCCGGGGCAATGAGCAGTTCTTC
>-|TRBJ2-7|TRBV25-1|-
CASSYRFSGEQYF
TGTGCCAGCAGTTATAGGTTTTCGGGCGAGCAGTACTTC
>TRBD1|TRBJ1-5|TRBV28|-
CASTGTGRQPQHF
TGTGCCAGCACCGGGACAGGGAGGCAGCCCCAGCATTTT
>TRBD1|TRBJ1-4|TRBV18|few
CASSSDRGSNEKLFF
TGTGCCAGCTCAAGCGACAGGGGAAGTAATGAAAAACTGTTTTTT
>TRBD1|TRBJ1-4|TRBV27|-
CASRAWDRENEKLFF
TGTGCCAGCAGGGCGTGGGACAGGGAAAATGAAAAACTGTTTTTT
>TRBD2|TRBJ2-1|TRBV5-1|few
CASSTGLAGAEQFF
TGCGCCAGCAGCACGGGACTAGCGGGGGCGGAGCAGTTCTTC
>-|TRBJ1-1|TRBV6-4|-
CASSGPPRGGTNTEAFF
TGTGCCAGCTCTGGGCCCCCGAGGGGGGGTACGAACACTGAAGCTTTCTTT
>TRBD1|TRBJ1-2|TRBV7-3|-
CASSLTPGTGVDGYTF
TGTGCCAGCAGCTTAACGCCGGGGACAGGGGTAGATGGCTACACCTTC
>-|TRBJ2-3|TRBV5-1|few
CASSSYQDTDTQYF
TGCGCCAGCAGCTCGTATCAGGACACAGATACGCAGTATTTT
>-|TRBJ2-7|TRBV23-1|-
CASKNKRSLSYEQYF
TGCGCCAGCAAAAATAAAAGGAGTTTATCCTACGAGCAGTACTTC
>-|TRBJ1-3|TRBV7-9|-
CASSLRTVLSGNTIYF
TGTGCCAGCAGCCTACGAACAGTACTCTCTGGAAACACCATATATTTT
>-|TRBJ2-5|TRBV29-1|-
CSVQRGTVQETQYF
TGCAGCGTTCAACGGGGGACAGTCCAAGAGACCCAGTACTTC